Detailed here is one TCR beta chain. Its antigen remains unidentified. No quality values exist for individual bases; no much larger clone is one base distant. The run used an Illumina NovaSeq 6000. cDNA libraries for TCRalpha and TCRbeta were prepared by 5'RACE using constant-segment primers, with sample barcodes and unique molecular identifiers added. RNA was extracted from every sample with Trizol reagent. Libraries were amplified in two PCR steps, with a second sample barcode and Illumina TruSeq adapters added in the second step. Sequencing of the libraries was done on an Illumina NovaSeq, producing 2 x 150 bp paired-end reads. The authors' pipeline ran thus. With migec v1.2.7, reads were demultiplexed and then collapsed into UMI-guided consensus sequences. Using mixcr v2.1.11, UMI consensuses were aligned to TRA and TRB V and J templates and then assembled into clonotypes. Expanded or contracted clonotypes were those called significant by both edgeR and NoisET, with noise models trained on biological replicates. For edgeR calls, a false discovery rate-adjusted p below 0.01 and a log2 fold-change threshold of 1 were applied. As an exploratory analysis of dynamics, PCA with hierarchical clustering was applied to max-normalized trajectories of the 1000 most abundant clonotypes. Separately sequenced CD4+ and CD8+ repertoires were used to assign a CD4 or CD8 phenotype to each responding clone. TCRdb reprocessed the public reads (quality trimming at Q25 with fastp, clone calling with MiXCR) and kept in-frame beta chains. Every distinct CDR3 protein forms one entry, paired with its most common genes and DNA. The authors' filters were not applied to this entry. The sample profile shows about 400,000 distinct CDR3 sequences; approximately 24% of them were found once. The leading ten clones occupy around 8.7% of the sample.

The sample comes from a study of T-cell memory formation after mild COVID-19 (dated by TCRdb to about 2021). At the level of the whole study: TCR sequence clusters from the two donors were largely donor specific. In a couple of donors, T-cell clones that expanded and contracted after mild COVID-19 were tracked by sequencing TCRalpha and TCRbeta repertoires over time. Two young, previously healthy adult volunteers made up the cohort, one male and one female.

CDR1 and CDR2 are read off the germline V gene as MNHEY and SVGAGI. From the cysteine up to the phenylalanine, the CDR3 has a length of 13 residues. Only the CDR3 portion is preserved as DNA: 39 bases, with reading frame beginning at the first base. V sheds 2 bases and J sheds 2 bases, leaving 6 bases between their ends. Results and caveats for the whole study, not just this receptor: Whether the second-wave clones peaking on day 37 were SARS-CoV-2 specific was not confirmed. The detection of some responding clones in pre-infection memory suggests that pre-existing cross-reactive memory T cells joined the SARS-CoV-2 response. Contracting CD4+ clones were located mainly in the CM and EM memory subsets, whereas CD8+ clones were found to be enriched in EMRA. From day 15 to 85, contracting clones showed balanced CD4/CD8 phenotypes, whereas a second wave of clones that expanded from day 15 to 37 leaned towards CD4+. Only two mild cases were covered by the study, and larger cohorts that include severe cases with pre-infection samples were considered necessary.

Ficoll-Paque density gradient centrifugation was used to isolate PBMCs. The sequence joins TRBV6-5 to TRBJ1-2; a tentative D match to TRBD1 spans 6 bases. The sequencing sample was made of PBMCs or a T cell subset sorted from them (not recorded which). This TCR derives from an adult woman who had mild COVID-19 (a few samples of this study predate the infection). The sample titles of this study are shuffled in the database, so cell type and time point are left out; the donor was told from shared clones. The DNA sequence is given as TGTGCCAGCAGTTACGGGACAAACTATGGCTACACCTTC. It is translated as CASSYGTNYGYTF.